This TCR beta chain is drawn from a study of blood T cell repertoires in COVID-19 (TCRdb year 2020). Describing the broader study: Samples from collaborators originated in the United States, Italy and Spain and spanned both the acute and convalescent phases of COVID-19. The material from the prospective study consisted of cDNA or gDNA derived from T cells, B-cell-depleted T cells, or PBMCs. Deeply sampled blood TCRbeta repertoires from subjects exposed to, actively infected with, or recovered from COVID-19 were included in the dataset. A freely available public database, intended as a resource for researchers studying the immune response to SARS-CoV-2, is where the repertoires were released. Samples came from the ongoing ImmuneRACE study (first 160 participants) plus 1,254 subjects from 6 global collaborators. Sample metadata almost always included a de-identified subject ID, COVID-19 status, age in years and sex. Where HLA class I and class II types were available, the types were taken from metadata supplied by the sample provider, not from assay-based typing. The paper's findings and limits, for the study overall: The quantity of clinical and demographic metadata differed by source and by participant and was supplied without curation.

In the case of this clone: The antigen it recognizes is unknown. Within one base of it there is no much larger clone, and no base qualities were kept.

According to the germline V gene, CDR1 reads MNHEY and CDR2 reads SVGAGI. Between the V and J ends, shortened by 0 bases and 7 bases respectively, the junction contains 9 bases. The CDR3 has 13 amino acids, counting the end cysteine and phenylalanine. Only the CDR3 part of the read is kept: 39 bases, read in frame from the first base. One collaborating source in Seattle enrolled patients during active infection and followed them longitudinally through the course of disease. Collaborating institutions collected whole blood in K2EDTA tubes following their own protocols. For TCRbeta analysis, collaborators shipped samples in one of three forms: frozen whole blood, isolated PBMCs, or DNA extracted from either of those sample types. The immunoSEQ Assay, a bias-controlled multiplex PCR, was used to amplify TCRbeta CDR3 regions from genomic DNA. The authors' analysis ran thus. Nucleated cell counts per sample were estimated from amplification of reference gene primers within the assay. Sequence reads were collapsed and filtered to measure the absolute abundance of every unique TCRbeta CDR3 rearrangement. For each sample, productive Simpson clonality was calculated as the square root of Simpson's diversity index across productive rearrangements. The source is immuneACCESS, and TCRdb retained only in-frame sequences with V and J called. Part of the clones is not carried over; for the studies checked, unresolved V genes explain less than half of this, and the remainder is unexplained. V, J and clone size derive from that table, while D and trimming were established from the DNA sequence. The table for this sample lists about 300,000 clones; approximately 88% of them were counted only once. Together, the top ten hold 1.5% to 2% of the sample.

Specimen: peripheral blood. The V gene is TRBV6-5 and the J gene is TRBJ1-1, with no D gene named confidently. This receptor was obtained from a woman aged 30 to 39 with COVID-19, enrolled during active disease. The DNA is TGTGCCAGCAGTTACTCGATGGGGAGTGAAGCTTTCTTT. Its protein is CASSYSMGSEAFF.